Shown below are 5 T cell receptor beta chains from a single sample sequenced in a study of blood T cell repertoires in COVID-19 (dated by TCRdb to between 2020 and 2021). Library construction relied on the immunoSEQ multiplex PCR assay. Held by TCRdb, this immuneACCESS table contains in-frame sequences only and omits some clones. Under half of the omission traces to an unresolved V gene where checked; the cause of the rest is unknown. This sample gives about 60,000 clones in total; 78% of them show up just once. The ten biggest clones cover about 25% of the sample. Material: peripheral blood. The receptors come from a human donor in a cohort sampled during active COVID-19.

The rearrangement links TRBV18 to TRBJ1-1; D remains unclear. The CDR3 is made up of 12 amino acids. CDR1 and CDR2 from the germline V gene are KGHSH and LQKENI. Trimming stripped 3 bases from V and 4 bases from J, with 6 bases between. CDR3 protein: CASSPSVTEAFF. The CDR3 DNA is TGTGCCAGCTCACCGTCGGTCACTGAAGCTTTCTTT.

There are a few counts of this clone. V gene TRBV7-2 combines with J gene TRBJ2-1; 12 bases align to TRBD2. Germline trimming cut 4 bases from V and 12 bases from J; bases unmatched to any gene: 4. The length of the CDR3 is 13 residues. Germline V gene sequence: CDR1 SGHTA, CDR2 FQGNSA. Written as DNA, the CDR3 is TGTGCCAGCAGCTCTAGCGGGGGGGTAAGGCAGTTCTTC. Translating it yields CASSSSGGVRQFF. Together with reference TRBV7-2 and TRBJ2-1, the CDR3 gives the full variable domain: GAGVSQSPSNKVTEKGKDVELRCDPISGHTALYWYRQSLGQGLEFLIYFQGNSAPDKSGLPSDRFSAERTGGSVSTLTIQRTQQEDSAVYLCASSSSGGVRQFFGPGTRLTVL.

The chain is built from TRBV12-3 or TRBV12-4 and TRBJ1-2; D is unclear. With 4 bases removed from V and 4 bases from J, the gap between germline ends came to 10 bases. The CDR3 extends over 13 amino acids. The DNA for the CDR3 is TGTGCCAGCAGTTACCCCTCAGGCTATGGCTACACCTTC. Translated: CASSYPSGYGYTF.

The CDR3 nucleotides read TGTGCCTGGAGATCTCAGGGGGAGGATGGCTACACCTTC. Its translation is CAWRSQGEDGYTF. The genes are TRBV30 and TRBJ1-2, with TRBD1 identical over 7 bases. In germline, CDR1 is GTSNPN, CDR2 SVGIG (reference sequence). The CDR3 contains 13 residues. Trimming at V came to 3 bases and at J to 6 bases, leaving 7 bases not matched to a gene.

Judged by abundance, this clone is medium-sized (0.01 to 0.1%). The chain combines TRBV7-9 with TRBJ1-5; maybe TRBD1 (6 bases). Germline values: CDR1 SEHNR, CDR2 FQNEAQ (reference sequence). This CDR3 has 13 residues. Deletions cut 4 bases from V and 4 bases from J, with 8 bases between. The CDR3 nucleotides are TGTGCCAGCAGCTCGCAGGGGAATCAGCCCCAGCATTTT. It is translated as CASSSQGNQPQHF.